The 10 T cell receptor beta chains presented below share a single source sample, sequenced in a study of T cell responses to AZD1222 COVID-19 vaccine. Clones were sequenced by immunoSEQ multiplex PCR, and TCRdb holds only the in-frame ones, with some missing. The sample includes roughly 120,000 clones, roughly 90% of them seen just once. Sample: peripheral blood, taken on day 0 of AZD1222 vaccination. These receptors were collected from an adult in good health.

The V and J genes are TRBV6-4 and TRBJ2-5, with 9 positions matching TRBD2. The ends lost 3 bases at V and 4 bases at J; junction bases unmatched: 6. The CDR3 runs 15 residues. Per germline, CDR1 MRHNA and CDR2 SNTAGT. As DNA, the CDR3 is TGTGCCAGCAGTGAACCGGCGGGGGGGCCAGAGACCCAGTACTTC. Amino acid sequence: CASSEPAGGPETQYF.

The chain links TRBV3-1 (or the pseudogene TRBV3-2) to TRBJ1-6; D may be TRBD1 (6 bases). The CDR3 has 18 amino acids. The germline V gene has CDR1 LGHDT and CDR2 YNNKEL (reference sequence). V lost 4 bases, J lost 0 bases, and 16 bases lay in between. CDR3 in amino acids: CASSRTQTGSSYNSPLHF. The CDR3 DNA reads as TGTGCCAGCAGCCGCACCCAAACAGGGAGCTCCTATAATTCACCCCTCCACTTT.

The V gene is TRBV9, the J gene TRBJ1-3; D ambiguous. Germline V gene sequence: CDR1 SGDLS, CDR2 YYNGEE. Trimming cost V 0 bases and J 2 bases, with 3 bases left between them. This CDR3 spans 13 amino acids. The CDR3 bases are TGTGCCAGCAGCGTAGACACTGGAAACACCATATATTTT. It translates to CASSVDTGNTIYF.

This clone was observed once. This chain connects TRBV7-3 to TRBJ2-2; D ambiguous. CDR3 length: 13 amino acids. Germline-derived CDR1 and CDR2 are SGHTA and FQGTGA. V was pared by 0 bases and J by 6 bases, with 5 bases between. CDR3 amino acids: CASSLTSAGELFF. The DNA for the CDR3 is TGTGCCAGCAGCTTAACTTCCGCCGGGGAGCTGTTTTTT.

This clone was seen a single time. This chain joins TRBV5-1 and TRBJ2-2; D unclear. This CDR3 is 15 amino acids long. Trimming took off 6 bases at V and 5 bases at J, with 17 bases between the two ends. Germline CDR1 reads SGHRS; CDR2 reads YFSETQ. CDR3 amino acids: CASTLKGTATGELFF. The CDR3 bases are TGCGCCAGCACCCTAAAAGGAACAGCTACCGGGGAGCTGTTTTTT.

The V and J genes are TRBV28 and TRBJ1-5, with a weak D call TRBD1 (6 bases). Per germline, CDR1 MDHEN and CDR2 SYDVKM. V lost 7 bases, J lost 3 bases, and 13 bases lay in between. This CDR3 has 14 residues. The CDR3 here is CASMPGAFNQPQHF. Here the CDR3 DNA reads TGTGCCAGCATGCCAGGGGCTTTCAATCAGCCCCAGCATTTT.

V usage is TRBV11-2 and J usage is TRBJ2-7; 8 nucleotides match TRBD2. The CDR3 loop spans 13 amino acids. After removal of 10 bases from V and 0 bases from J, the junction contained 5 bases not matched to a gene. Germline lookup yields CDR1 SGHAT and CDR2 FQNNGV. CDR3 sequence reads: CATKGTSSYEQYF. For the CDR3, the DNA is TGTGCCACCAAAGGGACTAGCTCCTACGAGCAGTACTTC.

The V and J genes are TRBV18 and TRBJ2-7; TRBD1 matches 7 bases. Germline CDR1 KGHSH, CDR2 LQKENI. Trimming removed 3 bases from V and 4 bases from J; junction bases left unmatched: 6. The CDR3 sequence is 14 residues long. The CDR3 nucleotides are TGTGCCAGCTCACCCCCCGGGACAGCATACGAGCAGTACTTC. Residues: CASSPPGTAYEQYF.

V gene TRBV3-1 (or the pseudogene TRBV3-2) combines with J gene TRBJ1-3, with 10 nucleotides matching TRBD1. The V gene end was trimmed by 4 bases and the J gene end by 3 bases; junction bases not matched to a gene: 6. The CDR3 is 16 residues long. CDR1 is LGHDT and CDR2 is YNNKEL in the germline V gene (reference sequence). The CDR3 is CASSPTGGFGGNTIYF. In DNA, the CDR3 is TGTGCCAGCAGCCCGACAGGGGGCTTTGGTGGAAACACCATATATTTT.

The chain has TRBV11-2 and TRBJ2-1, with D possibly being TRBD2 (6 bases). Between the trimmed V and J ends, which lost 5 bases and 5 bases, there was a span of 19 bases. The CDR3 extends over 16 amino acids. In germline, CDR1 is SGHAT, CDR2 FQNNGV. The CDR3 reads CASSPRRASADNEQFF. CDR3 DNA: TGTGCCAGCAGCCCACGTAGGGCTAGCGCTGACAATGAGCAGTTCTTC.